Shown below are 32 T cell receptor beta chains from a single sample sequenced in a study of low-dose radiotherapy and immunotherapy resistance in tumors. Primers used for first-strand cDNA, a TRAV- and TRBV-specific set, covered both alpha and beta chains. TCRs were put through 20 PCR cycles of amplification with Phusion. A constant-region primer and the V-primer adapter served as the primer pair. TCRdb used MiXCR to reprocess the reads, holding one entry per CDR3 protein. The sample holds under 90,000 distinct CDR3 sequences, 15% to 20% seen once. Regarding time point: before trial treatment. The source was PBMCs, collected before treatment. The receptors derive from a male donor with prostate cancer.

This clonotype was recorded at least ten times. The gene calls are TRBV7-9 and TRBJ1-6; 9 bases map to TRBD1. The junction had 12 bases not matched to a gene; V was cut back by 2 bases and J by 7 bases. The V gene's germline CDR1 is SEHNR and CDR2 FQNEAQ (reference sequence). CDR3 size: 18 residues. The chain's CDR3 is CASSLPTDRGKVNSPLHF. The CDR3 DNA reads as TGTGCCAGCAGCTTACCAACCGACAGGGGGAAAGTGAATTCACCCCTCCACTTT.

The chain carries TRBV18 and TRBJ1-3; D not certain. Germline V gene sequence: CDR1 KGHSH, CDR2 LQKENI. The germline V and J ends were trimmed by 4 bases and 0 bases, with 7 bases remaining between them. This CDR3 region has 14 residues. The CDR3 loop reads CASSLPISGNTIYF. The CDR3 DNA sequence: TGTGCCAGCTCACTTCCGATCTCTGGAAACACCATATATTTT.

This clonotype occurred many times. This sequence joins TRBV30 and TRBJ1-2; D is uncertain. Germline V gene sequence: CDR1 GTSNPN, CDR2 SVGIG (reference sequence). V was trimmed by 0 bases and J by 3 bases, leaving 8 bases between them. This CDR3 is 13 amino acids long. The chain's CDR3 is CAWSVGVDYGYTF. The CDR3 region has the DNA TGTGCCTGGAGTGTAGGAGTAGACTATGGCTACACCTTC. Full variable domain (rest looked up from reference TRBV30 and TRBJ1-2): SQTIHQWPATLVQPVGSPLSLECTVEGTSNPNLYWYRQAAGRGLQLLFYSVGIGQISSEVPQNLSASRPQDRQFILSSKKLLLSDSGFYLCAWSVGVDYGYTFGSGTRLTVV.

This clonotype was seen ten or more times. The chain joins TRBV4-1 to TRBJ1-6; D is perhaps TRBD1 (5 bases). CDR1 is MGHRA and CDR2 is YSYEKL in the germline V gene. CDR3 size: 14 residues. Trimming shortened V by 1 base and J by 7 bases, and 8 bases separated the two germline ends. CDR3 nucleotides: TGCGCCAGCAGCCAAGGCCAGGGAAATTCACCCCTCCACTTT. It is translated as CASSQGQGNSPLHF.

This clonotype was picked up many times. V is TRBV2 and J is TRBJ2-1, with TRBD2 matching over 9 bases. CDR1 and CDR2 from the germline V gene are SNHLY and FYNNEI. The CDR3 is 14 amino acids. Unmatched junction bases numbered 9, after V lost 11 bases and J lost 4 bases. Here the CDR3 reads CAQHGGGVYNEQFF. CDR3 DNA: TGTGCCCAGCATGGCGGGGGGGTTTACAATGAGCAGTTCTTC.

The table lists this clonotype with many counts. This chain connects TRBV12-3 or TRBV12-4 to TRBJ2-3; TRBD2 might be the D (6 bases). CDR3 length: 14 residues. V gave up 0 bases and J gave up 9 bases, with 13 bases separating them. DNA of the CDR3: TGTGCCAGCAGTTTAGCGGGGGGTATAGGAACGCAGTATTTT. Protein: CASSLAGGIGTQYF.

Points on this clonotype: At one end the junction does not follow the germline gene, possibly because of a read error. The chain uses TRBV12-3 or TRBV12-4 and TRBJ2-5, with TRBD2 matching 9 bases. This CDR3 contains 16 residues. DNA for the CDR3: TGTTCCAGCAGCCTCCGTATAGCGGGGGAACAAGAGACCCAGTACTTC. This encodes CSSSLRIAGEQETQYF.

This clonotype was counted many times. This chain uses TRBV19 with TRBJ2-2; the D gene is possibly TRBD1 (5 bases). From germline, CDR1 is LNHDA and CDR2 SQIVND (reference sequence). This CDR3 contains 14 residues. The V end lost 11 bases, the J end lost 1 base, and 14 bases lay between the germline ends. CDR3 sequence reads: CASILTVNTGELFF. CDR3 bases: TGTGCCTCAATTTTGACAGTGAACACCGGGGAGCTGTTTTTT.

The table lists this clonotype with many counts. This sequence joins TRBV28 and TRBJ1-1; 10 bases agree with TRBD1. CDR1 is MDHEN, CDR2 SYDVKM, per germline. The V and J ends lost 10 bases and 0 bases, in that order; junction bases with no gene match: 17. The CDR3 is made up of 18 amino acids. The CDR3 reads CATLREGQGTIVNTEAFF. For the CDR3, the DNA is TGTGCCACCCTTAGAGAGGGACAGGGGACGATTGTGAACACTGAAGCTTTCTTT.

This clonotype was counted at least ten times. The V gene is TRBV19, the J gene TRBJ1-5; no definite D call. V was cut by 7 bases and J by 2 bases, with 6 bases left in between. This CDR3 comprises 12 residues. CDR1 is LNHDA and CDR2 is SQIVND in the germline V gene (reference sequence). CDR3 sequence reads: CASTVGNQPQHF. The CDR3 DNA reads as TGTGCCAGTACCGTCGGCAATCAGCCCCAGCATTTT. Looking up the rest from reference TRBV19 and TRBJ1-5 gives the full variable domain: DGGITQSPKYLFRKEGQNVTLSCEQNLNHDAMYWYRQDPGQGLRLIYYSQIVNDFQKGDIAEGYSVSREKKESFPLTVTSAQKNPTAFYLCASTVGNQPQHFGDGTRLSIL.

This clonotype was seen ten or more times. The chain employs TRBV27 and TRBJ2-7; 7 nucleotides agree with TRBD1. Germline assignment: CDR1 MNHEY and CDR2 SMNVEV (reference sequence). Trimming at V came to 6 bases and at J to 5 bases, leaving 13 bases not matched to a gene. The CDR3 is 15 amino acids. CDR3 DNA: TGTGCCAGCAGCCCTTTAGGACAGGACAGCAACGAGCAGTACTTC. Translation: CASSPLGQDSNEQYF.

This clonotype has a count of ten or more. This rearrangement joins TRBV6-5 to TRBJ1-6; D is possibly TRBD1 (6 bases). This CDR3 is built from 16 residues. Trimming removed 4 bases from V and 1 base from J, with 11 bases in between. The germline CDR1 and CDR2 sequences are MNHEY and SVGAGI. Here the CDR3 DNA reads TGTGCCAGCAGTTCCCAGGGGCAGTCCTATAATTCACCCCTCCACTTT. Its translation: CASSSQGQSYNSPLHF.

This clonotype was observed many times. This chain connects TRBV11-1 to TRBJ2-7; 9 bases match TRBD2. Germline V gives CDR1 SGHAT, CDR2 FQDESV (reference sequence). V dropped 4 bases and J dropped 3; count of bases not matched to a gene: 7. CDR3 length: 15 amino acids. The CDR3 loop reads CASSSRSGGLYEQYF. CDR3 coding DNA: TGTGCCAGCAGCTCTCGTAGCGGGGGACTCTACGAGCAGTACTTC.

This clonotype was picked up many times. The genes are TRBV4-1 and TRBJ2-7; 7 nucleotides align to TRBD1. With V trimmed by 1 base and J by 3 bases, 6 bases remained unmatched. The CDR3 length is 15 residues. Germline lookup yields CDR1 MGHRA and CDR2 YSYEKL. CDR3 protein: CASSQAPGQFYEQYF. The DNA for the CDR3 is TGCGCCAGCAGCCAAGCACCGGGACAGTTCTACGAGCAGTACTTC.

This clonotype was seen at least ten times. The genes are TRBV6-5 and TRBJ1-1; 10 positions agree with TRBD1. V shed 6 bases and J 6 bases; nucleotides not matched to a gene: 7. Germline CDR1 is MNHEY and CDR2 is SVGAGI. The CDR3 is made up of 14 amino acids. The CDR3 reads CASSRRDRGSEAFF. The CDR3 bases are TGTGCCAGCAGCCGCCGGGACAGGGGTTCTGAAGCTTTCTTT.

This clonotype occurred many times. The chain is built from TRBV20-1 and TRBJ2-7, with no clear D. The CDR3 extends over 13 amino acids. The germline V gene encodes CDR1 DFQATT and CDR2 SNEGSKA (reference sequence). Trimming cost V 3 bases and J 7 bases, with 16 bases left between them. The CDR3: CSARGRPGLEQYF. The CDR3 nucleotides read TGCAGTGCTAGGGGTCGACCAGGCCTAGAGCAGTACTTC.

This clonotype was counted ten times or more. The rearrangement uses TRBV6-2 or TRBV6-3 and TRBJ2-3; TRBD1 might be the D (6 bases). CDR1 is MNHEY, CDR2 SVGEGT, per germline. The CDR3 loop spans 13 amino acids. With 5 bases removed from V and 1 base from J, the gap between germline ends came to 7 bases. The CDR3, as DNA: TGTGCCAGCAGTGAGGGGGGCACAGATACGCAGTATTTT. It specifies CASSEGGTDTQYF.

The rearrangement joins TRBV7-9 to TRBJ1-2; 8 nucleotides align to TRBD1. This CDR3 has 12 residues. CDR1 SEHNR and CDR2 FQNEAQ come from the germline V gene (reference sequence). Trimming at V came to 5 bases and at J to 10 bases, leaving 6 bases not matched to a gene. CDR3 amino acids: CASSPGDRPYTF. CDR3 bases: TGTGCCAGCAGCCCAGGGGACAGGCCCTACACCTTC.

The table lists this clonotype with many counts. V and J are TRBV3-1 and TRBJ2-1; D gene uncertain. Germline V gene lookup returns CDR1 LGHDT and CDR2 YNNKEL (reference sequence). V lost 0 bases and J 9 bases, leaving 6 bases between the germline ends. CDR3 length: 12 amino acids. The CDR3 DNA sequence: TGTGCCAGCAGCCAAGAAGACGGTGAGCAGTTCTTC. This codes for CASSQEDGEQFF.

There are many counts of this clonotype. The V and J genes are TRBV15 and TRBJ2-7, with D maybe TRBD1 (6 bases). V was cut by 0 bases and J by 4 bases, with 10 bases left in between. The V gene's germline CDR1 is LNHNV and CDR2 YYDKDF (reference sequence). The CDR3 length is 14 residues. The CDR3 spells CATSRESRGYEQYF. The CDR3 DNA reads as TGTGCCACCAGCAGAGAGAGCAGGGGTTACGAGCAGTACTTC. Looking up the rest from reference TRBV15 and TRBJ2-7 gives the full variable domain: DAMVIQNPRYQVTQFGKPVTLSCSQTLNHNVMYWYQQKSSQAPKLLFHYYDKDFNNEADTPDNFQSRRPNTSFCFLDIRSPGLGDTAMYLCATSRESRGYEQYFGPGTRLTVT.

For this clonotype: A clone one base away is much larger, so this may be a read error. V is TRBV7-3 and J is TRBJ1-2; weak D call: TRBD1 (5 bases). The CDR3 extends over 10 amino acids. Germline V lookup: CDR1 SGHTA, CDR2 FQGTGA. The CDR3 region has the DNA TGTGCCAGCAGCCCTCCGGACATAGCCTTC. It codes for CASSPPDIAF.

This chain joins TRBV5-5 and TRBJ1-2; TRBD1 agrees at 7 bases. The length of the CDR3 is 16 residues. The ends lost 4 bases at V and 4 bases at J; junction bases unmatched: 13. Germline CDR1 and CDR2: SGHKS and YYEKEE (reference sequence). CDR3 bases: TGTGCCAGCAGCCCCGCAGGGACAGCCAATCTCTATGGCTACACCTTC. It translates to CASSPAGTANLYGYTF.

For this clonotype: With a far larger clone one base away, a read error is the likely cause. The chain couples TRBV3-1 to TRBJ2-1, with D perhaps assigned TRBD1 or TRBD2 (5 bases each). Trimming stripped 0 bases from V and 9 bases from J, with 6 bases between. Germline V gene lookup returns CDR1 LGHDT and CDR2 YNNKEL (reference sequence). The CDR3 is 12 residues long. CDR3 coding DNA: TGTGCCAGCAGCCAAGAGGGGACTGAGCAGTTCTTC. Protein product: CASSQEGTEQFF.

This clonotype was counted ten times or more. This rearrangement joins TRBV5-4 to TRBJ2-1; no definite D call. Germline loops: CDR1 SGHNT, CDR2 YYREEE (reference sequence). Trimming removed 6 bases from V and 0 bases from J, with 4 bases in between. CDR3 length: 12 amino acids. CDR3 amino acids: CASIGSYNEQFF. Here the CDR3 DNA reads TGTGCCAGCATAGGCTCCTACAATGAGCAGTTCTTC.

This clonotype was recorded at least ten times. The chain joins TRBV6-5 to TRBJ2-7; the D is unclear. The CDR3 covers 12 residues. V lost 7 bases and J 2 bases, leaving 9 bases between the germline ends. The germline V gene has CDR1 MNHEY and CDR2 SVGAGI. CDR3 in amino acids: CASTSTAYEQYF. CDR3 DNA: TGTGCCAGCACAAGTACCGCCTACGAGCAGTACTTC.

In its sample, this clonotype was seen many times. The gene calls are TRBV20-1 and TRBJ2-7, with 9 bases identical to TRBD2. V shed 2 bases, J shed 6 bases, and the junction held 11 bases outside the gene matches. CDR1 is DFQATT and CDR2 is SNEGSKA in the germline V gene (reference sequence). The CDR3 sequence is 15 residues long. DNA of the CDR3: TGCAGTGCTAGATACGGGACTAGCCAACGGGGCGAGCAGTACTTC. Protein: CSARYGTSQRGEQYF.

In this sample, this clonotype turned up many times. The chain has TRBV11-2 and TRBJ2-6, with D tentatively TRBD1 (5 bases). Trimming cost V 6 bases and J 4 bases, with 13 bases left between them. This CDR3 is 15 amino acids long. CDR1 SGHAT and CDR2 FQNNGV come from the germline V gene. CDR3 protein: CASRSTGGGANVLTF. CDR3 in DNA: TGTGCCAGCAGATCAACAGGTGGCGGGGCCAACGTCCTGACTTTC.

The rearrangement uses TRBV3-1 and TRBJ2-7; D may match TRBD1 or TRBD2 (5 bases each). The CDR3 is made up of 18 amino acids. Trimming removed 1 base at V and 0 bases at J, with 19 bases between. Germline loops: CDR1 LGHDT, CDR2 YNNKEL (reference sequence). CDR3 coding DNA: TGTGCCAGCAGCCAAGGGAAGTGGGAGCCGGGACCCTCCTACGAGCAGTACTTC. Protein sequence: CASSQGKWEPGPSYEQYF.

This clonotype occurred many times. The chain combines TRBV2 with TRBJ1-5, with TRBD1 matching 7 bases. Trimming cost V 6 bases and J 10 bases; bases outside gene matches: 9. CDR1 is SNHLY, CDR2 FYNNEI, per germline. The CDR3 extends over 13 amino acids. The CDR3 is CASRTGLLYPQHF. CDR3 in DNA: TGTGCCAGCAGGACAGGGCTTCTATACCCCCAGCATTTT.

This clonotype came up many times. This sequence joins TRBV11-2 and TRBJ2-7, with a weak D call TRBD1 (6 bases). Trimming cost V 6 bases and J 0 bases, with 18 bases left between them. This CDR3 comprises 16 residues. In germline, CDR1 is SGHAT, CDR2 FQNNGV. The CDR3: CASSIQGNKASYEQYF. As DNA, the CDR3 is TGTGCCAGCAGTATACAGGGAAATAAAGCCTCCTACGAGCAGTACTTC.

This clonotype has ten or more counts. The chain carries TRBV7-3 and TRBJ2-5; D might be TRBD2 (5 bases). The CDR3 is 13 residues long. Trimming stripped 5 bases from V and 5 bases from J, with 12 bases between. Germline assignment: CDR1 SGHTA and CDR2 FQGTGA. The CDR3 is CASSRSRVETQYF. The CDR3 DNA reads TGTGCCAGCAGCAGATCGAGGGTGGAGACCCAGTACTTC.

This clonotype has ten or more counts. The chain is built from TRBV3-1 and TRBJ2-2, with a tentative D call TRBD2 (6 bases). The CDR3 loop spans 16 amino acids. Trimming took off 4 bases at V and 3 bases at J, with 15 bases between the two ends. Germline assignment: CDR1 LGHDT and CDR2 YNNKEL (reference sequence). CDR3 in amino acids: CASSPPTSRDTGELFF. The CDR3 DNA reads as TGTGCCAGCAGCCCTCCGACTAGTCGAGACACCGGGGAGCTGTTTTTT.